The clone carrying this T cell receptor beta chain was counted a few times. The data derive from a study of cytomegalovirus exposure and HLA in healthy donors. Deletions cut 0 bases from V and 7 bases from J, with 13 bases between. Germline V gene lookup returns CDR1 GTSNPN and CDR2 SVGIG (reference sequence). The CDR3 totals 14 residues. Use of 60 Vbeta and 13 Jbeta primers characterized the PCR. The protocol was immunoSEQ multiplex PCR, while the TCRdb copy is restricted to in-frame clones and leaves out a portion. In the table there are 130,000 to 150,000 clones, around 67% of which are singletons.

The rearrangement links TRBV30 to TRBJ1-3, with D maybe TRBD1 (5 bases). This receptor was identified in a man aged 18 to 35 in good health and CMV-seropositive. Material for sequencing was PBMCs. This chain's CDR3 is CAWSVGQGGNTIYF. In DNA form, the CDR3 reads TGTGCCTGGAGTGTGGGGCAGGGAGGGAACACCATATATTTT. The variable domain in full, with the rest retrieved from reference TRBV30 and TRBJ1-3, is SQTIHQWPATLVQPVGSPLSLECTVEGTSNPNLYWYRQAAGRGLQLLFYSVGIGQISSEVPQNLSASRPQDRQFILSSKKLLLSDSGFYLCAWSVGQGGNTIYFGEGSWLTVV.